What follows is one TCR beta chain and its context. These data originate in a study of blood T cell repertoires in COVID-19. Study at large: Donors in the United States, Italy and Spain gave samples during acute or convalescent COVID-19. The analysed material was cDNA or gDNA that came from T cells, B-cell-depleted T cells, or PBMCs.

Some clones are missing from TCRdb's copy, which holds only in-frame ones; the method was immunoSEQ multiplex PCR. The table has about 180,000 clones, approximately 80% seen once. The CDR3 is 15 residues long. The germline V gene encodes CDR1 MDHEN and CDR2 SYDVKM. V was pared by 8 bases and J by 3 bases, with 16 bases between. The rearrangement joins TRBV28 to TRBJ2-2; tentatively, D is TRBD1 (5 bases). The TCR was taken from a woman aged 55-69 years with acute or convalescent COVID-19. Sequenced sample: peripheral blood. Here the CDR3 DNA reads TGTGCCAGCTCGATAGGGGTGGTTCACACCGGGGAGCTGTTTTTT. This codes for CASSIGVVHTGELFF.